Each of the 12 T cell receptor beta chains below was sequenced from the same sample in a study of T cells in tumors after PD-1 blockade. Only in-frame clones appear in the TCRdb table, and some are missing; sequencing was by immunoSEQ multiplex PCR. The sample has approximately 47,000 clones, approximately 84% seen once. Material: PBMCs, obtained before anti-PD-1 treatment. The receptors originated from a human donor with basal cell carcinoma.

The chain couples TRBV27 to TRBJ2-1, with TRBD2 matching 13 bases. Trimming at V came to 6 bases and at J to 7 bases, leaving 18 bases not matched to a gene. CDR3 size: 19 residues. Per germline, CDR1 MNHEY and CDR2 SMNVEV (reference sequence). The CDR3: CASSTAELAGGPSGNEQFF. The CDR3 DNA reads as TGTGCCAGCAGCACCGCTGAACTAGCGGGGGGGCCGAGTGGTAATGAGCAGTTCTTC.

The chain couples TRBV28 to TRBJ2-7; D is unclear. The CDR3 has 14 amino acids. The V gene lost 6 bases and the J gene lost 3 bases, with 15 bases spanning the gap. Germline lookup yields CDR1 MDHEN and CDR2 SYDVKM. The CDR3 reads CASSVPASDYEQYF. CDR3 DNA: TGTGCCAGCAGCGTTCCGGCCTCGGACTACGAGCAGTACTTC.

The J gene is TRBJ2-3, the V gene TRBV6-5; 9 positions agree with TRBD2. Germline V gene lookup returns CDR1 MNHEY and CDR2 SVGAGI. CDR3 length equals 15 residues. V was clipped by 5 bases and J by 4 bases; unmatched bases: 7. This CDR3 is CASSQLAGGSDTQYF. The DNA of the CDR3 is TGTGCCAGCAGTCAACTCGCGGGGGGGTCAGATACGCAGTATTTT.

The DNA for the CDR3 is TGTGCCAGTAGCCAGGAGGGCTCTGGGGCCAACGTCCTGACTTTC. It translates to CASSQEGSGANVLTF. The rearrangement links TRBV19 to TRBJ2-6; tentative D call: TRBD2 (6 bases). CDR3 length equals 15 residues. Trimming shortened V by 6 bases and J by 0 bases, and 9 bases separated the two germline ends. CDR1 LNHDA and CDR2 SQIVND come from the germline V gene (reference sequence).

This rearrangement joins TRBV7-2 to TRBJ2-7; possible D gene TRBD1, 6 bases. CDR3 length: 14 amino acids. The germline V gene encodes CDR1 SGHTA and CDR2 FQGNSA. V shed 3 bases and J shed 3 bases, with 12 bases lying between them. The CDR3 region is CASSFQGQIYEQYF. The CDR3 coding sequence is TGTGCCAGCAGCTTCCAGGGACAAATCTACGAGCAGTACTTC.

The genes are TRBV9 and TRBJ2-3, with D perhaps matching TRBD2 (6 bases). This CDR3 has 16 amino acids. Germline V gene lookup returns CDR1 SGDLS and CDR2 YYNGEE. V lost 4 bases to trimming and J lost 1 base, with 16 bases between them. As DNA, the CDR3 is TGTGCCAGCAGCCTGAACCCTGGAGGGGGCACAGATACGCAGTATTTT. Protein product: CASSLNPGGGTDTQYF.

CDR3 DNA sequence: TGTGCCAGCAGTATGGCCGCTACGCAGTATTTT. It specifies CASSMAATQYF. The chain combines TRBV27 with TRBJ2-3; D unresolved. The CDR3 sequence is 11 residues long. Trimming shortened V by 5 bases and J by 8 bases, and 8 bases separated the two germline ends. Germline loops: CDR1 MNHEY, CDR2 SMNVEV (reference sequence).

This chain links TRBV23-1 with TRBJ1-4; D ambiguous. TRBV23-1 is designated an ORF whose function remains uncertain. The V gene lost 7 bases and the J gene lost 1 base, with 16 bases spanning the gap. The CDR3 covers 16 residues. For the CDR3, the DNA is TGCGCCAGCATCGGTCCCCGCGGGGTAACTAATGAAAAACTGTTTTTT. Translation: CASIGPRGVTNEKLFF.

The V gene is TRBV5-1, the J gene TRBJ1-5; tentatively, D is TRBD1 (6 bases). Trimming took off 4 bases at V and 7 bases at J, with 18 bases between the two ends. The V gene's germline CDR1 is SGHRS and CDR2 YFSETQ. This CDR3 has 15 residues. In DNA, the CDR3 is TGCGCCAGCAGCGGACCCGACAGGAAGACCCAGCCCCAGCATTTT. Translated: CASSGPDRKTQPQHF.

Only one count was recorded for this clone. The rearrangement uses TRBV7-9 and TRBJ2-1; a possible D gene is TRBD2 (7 bases). This CDR3 contains 18 residues. Germline loops: CDR1 SEHNR, CDR2 FQNEAQ (reference sequence). Trimming removed 5 bases at V and 6 bases at J, with 26 bases between. The CDR3 sequence: CASSLVRAWGGLGNEQFF. CDR3 in DNA: TGTGCCAGCAGCCTAGTTCGTGCGTGGGGGGGCCTGGGCAATGAGCAGTTCTTC.

V usage is TRBV29-1 and J usage is TRBJ2-3, with 12 positions matching TRBD2. This CDR3 spans 15 amino acids. V gave up 4 bases and J gave up 6 bases; unmatched junction bases: 8. The germline gives CDR1 SQVTM, CDR2 ANQGSEA. CDR3 bases: TGCAGCGTTGGGCTAGCGGGGGGGCCAGGTGATACGCAGTATTTT. It encodes CSVGLAGGPGDTQYF.

Only a few counts were recorded for this clone. The chain links TRBV28 to TRBJ1-1, with 9 bases that match TRBD1. This CDR3 is built from 15 residues. The junction had 6 bases not matched to a gene; V was cut back by 2 bases and J by 5 bases. Germline loops: CDR1 MDHEN, CDR2 SYDVKM. DNA for the CDR3: TGTGCCAGCAGTTTACCAGGGACAGGGAATACTGAAGCTTTCTTT. It translates to CASSLPGTGNTEAFF.